These T cell receptor beta chains were read from a single sample in a study of T cell responses to AZD1222 COVID-19 vaccine. Assay: immunoSEQ multiplex PCR; the TCRdb copy retains only in-frame clones and omits some. The sample consists of some 150,000 clones, around 84% of them appearing once. The sample here was peripheral blood, taken 28 days after the second AZD1222 dose. These receptors all stem from an adult who received the AZD1222 COVID-19 vaccine. The CDR3 runs from the conserved cysteine through the conserved F or W. Fields, in order: V gene, CDR3 protein.

>TRBV12-3/TRBV12-4
CASRPAGQPQHF
>TRBV30
CAWSASGTEQFF
>TRBV6-5
CASSYSAGANTGELFF
>TRBV3-1/TRBV3-2
CASSLPWSGIDEQFF
>TRBV27
CASSPGSVNTEAFF
>TRBV19
CASSMISDDLSRNEQFF
>TRBV18
CASSVIQGGDSPLHF
>TRBV6-5
CASSYSSLNYGYTF
>TRBV24-1
CATASAGANVLTF
>TRBV19
CASSMGVGNTEAFF
>TRBV6-2/TRBV6-3
CASNPGPQWDTIYF
>TRBV5-1
CASSLEGTGGTEAFF
>TRBV18
CASSLREGSGETQYF
>TRBV10-2
CASSESNRGYEQYF
>TRBV10-3
CAISESGTNEKLFF
>TRBV11-2
CASSQTSYGEQFF
>TRBV20-1
CSVGRNEKLFF
>TRBV11-2
CASSPGAATNEKLFF
>TRBV7-8
CASSLPRIGAGELFF
>TRBV27
CASTERGAAGHYEQYF
>TRBV5-6
CASSLFWAQETQYF
>TRBV9
CASSVEPLAQPQHF
>TRBV6-1
CASSEVFGYTF
>TRBV4-1
CASSQPPRVEGGYTF
>TRBV9
CASSARQGARYGYTF
>TRBV5-6
CASSFGTGGQEAFF
>TRBV5-1
CASSKFQGRVTEAFF
>TRBV30
CAWSQGHNYGYTF
>TRBV6-5
CASREGGSPDTQYF
>TRBV2
CASRAARDFTEAFF
>TRBV12-5
CASGSGQGVSDEQFF
>TRBV2
CASSTIPGANEKLFF
>TRBV6-2/TRBV6-3
CASSSRVLAGFSYNEQFF
>TRBV6-1
CASSEVGGTEAFF
>TRBV28
CASSFPGQSGVHVGTYEQYF
>TRBV5-1
CASSLTGSTDTQYF
>TRBV18
CASSPTTLTNEKLFF
>TRBV6-4
CASSAQGMNTEAFF
>TRBV5-5
CASRRAGLSREAFF
>TRBV27
CASSWFQGSEQFF
>TRBV7-8
CASSLRDRDTEAFF
>TRBV29-1
CSVDNAGGNEQFF
>TRBV5-4
CASSAGDQPQHF
>TRBV5-1
CASSLGGYRDGYTF
>TRBV6-6
CASLGLAGDNEQFF
>TRBV10-3
CAISTAIYGYTF
>TRBV9
CASSVEEVGNKFF
>TRBV12-3/TRBV12-4
CASSFVGTQYF
>TRBV10-3
CAISGLLSYEQYF
>TRBV10-3
CAISQSTGSGNSPLHF
>TRBV6-4
CASSEQENTEAFF
>TRBV11-2
CASSSGQYNEKLFF